This T cell receptor beta chain was retrieved from a study of cytomegalovirus exposure and HLA in healthy donors. V lost 11 bases and J 4 bases, leaving 21 bases between the germline ends. Germline-derived CDR1 and CDR2 are SEHNR and FQNEAQ (reference sequence). This CDR3 comprises 15 residues. PCR amplification relied on 60 Vbeta primers (plus 13 Jbeta primers). Libraries were prepared by immunoSEQ multiplex PCR; TCRdb keeps only in-frame clonotypes and omits some of them. The sample gives tens of thousands of clones, approximately 69% of which show up once; more than 5% is in the top ten. The chain combines TRBV7-9 with TRBJ2-1, with D possibly being TRBD1 (7 bases). The sequence was collected from a boy younger than 18 in good health and CMV-seropositive. The sequencing sample was made of PBMCs. The CDR3 DNA is TGTGCCGCATTAGGAGGGGGCCGAACTTACAATGAGCAGTTCTTC. This codes for CAALGGGRTYNEQFF.